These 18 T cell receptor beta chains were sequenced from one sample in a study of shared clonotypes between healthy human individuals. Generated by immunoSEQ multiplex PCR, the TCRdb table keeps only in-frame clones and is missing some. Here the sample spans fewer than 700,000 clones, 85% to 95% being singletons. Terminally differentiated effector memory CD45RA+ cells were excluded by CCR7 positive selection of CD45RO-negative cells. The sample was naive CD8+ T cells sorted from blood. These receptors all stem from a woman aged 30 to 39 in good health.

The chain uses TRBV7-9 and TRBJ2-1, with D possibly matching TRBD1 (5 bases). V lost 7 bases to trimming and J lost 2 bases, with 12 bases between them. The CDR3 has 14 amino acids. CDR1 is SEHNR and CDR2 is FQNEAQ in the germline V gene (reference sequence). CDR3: CASTATVTYNEQFF. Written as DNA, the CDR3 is TGTGCCAGCACTGCGACAGTTACCTACAATGAGCAGTTCTTC.

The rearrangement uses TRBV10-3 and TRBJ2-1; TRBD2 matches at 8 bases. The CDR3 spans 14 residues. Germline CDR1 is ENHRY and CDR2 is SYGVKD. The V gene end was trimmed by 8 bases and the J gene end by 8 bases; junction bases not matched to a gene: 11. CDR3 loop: CAISTAGAYDEQFF. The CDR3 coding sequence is TGTGCCATCTCAACAGCGGGAGCCTATGATGAGCAGTTCTTC.

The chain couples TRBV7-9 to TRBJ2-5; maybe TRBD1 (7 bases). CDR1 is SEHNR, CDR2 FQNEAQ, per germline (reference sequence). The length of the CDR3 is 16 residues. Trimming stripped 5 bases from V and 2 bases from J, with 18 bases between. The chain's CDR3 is CASSPRQGGDQETQYF. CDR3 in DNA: TGTGCCAGCAGCCCTCGACAGGGAGGAGATCAAGAGACCCAGTACTTC.

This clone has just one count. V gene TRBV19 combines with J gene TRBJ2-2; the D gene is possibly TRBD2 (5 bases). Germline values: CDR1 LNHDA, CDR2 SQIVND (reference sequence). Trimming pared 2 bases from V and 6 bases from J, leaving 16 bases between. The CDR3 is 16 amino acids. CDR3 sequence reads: CASSIRPARESGELFF. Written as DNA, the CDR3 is TGTGCCAGTAGTATACGTCCAGCTCGGGAATCCGGGGAGCTGTTTTTT.

The CDR3 region is CASSFSNYEQYF. In DNA form, the CDR3 reads TGTGCCAGCAGTTTCTCGAACTACGAGCAGTACTTC. The chain has TRBV6-5 and TRBJ2-7; no clear D gene. The V end was cut by 4 bases, the J end by 3 bases, with 7 bases between. The CDR3 length is 12 residues. CDR1 and CDR2 from the germline V gene are MNHEY and SVGAGI.

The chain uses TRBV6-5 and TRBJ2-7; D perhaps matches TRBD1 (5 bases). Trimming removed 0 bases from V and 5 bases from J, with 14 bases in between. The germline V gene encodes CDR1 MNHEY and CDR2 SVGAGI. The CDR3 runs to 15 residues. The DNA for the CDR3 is TGTGCCAGCAGTTACTCTAAGGGGAAGTTGGACGAGCAGTACTTC. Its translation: CASSYSKGKLDEQYF.

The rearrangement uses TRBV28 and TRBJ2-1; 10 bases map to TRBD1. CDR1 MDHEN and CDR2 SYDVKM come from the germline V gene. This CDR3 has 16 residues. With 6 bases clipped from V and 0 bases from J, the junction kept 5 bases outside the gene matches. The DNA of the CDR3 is TGTGCCAGCAGCCCACGGACAGGGGGCTCCTACAATGAGCAGTTCTTC. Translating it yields CASSPRTGGSYNEQFF.

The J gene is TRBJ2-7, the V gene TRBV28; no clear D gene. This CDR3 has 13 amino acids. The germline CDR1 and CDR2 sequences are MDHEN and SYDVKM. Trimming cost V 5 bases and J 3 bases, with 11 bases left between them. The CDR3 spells CASSQDTVYEQYF. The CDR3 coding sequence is TGTGCCAGCAGTCAAGACACCGTCTACGAGCAGTACTTC.

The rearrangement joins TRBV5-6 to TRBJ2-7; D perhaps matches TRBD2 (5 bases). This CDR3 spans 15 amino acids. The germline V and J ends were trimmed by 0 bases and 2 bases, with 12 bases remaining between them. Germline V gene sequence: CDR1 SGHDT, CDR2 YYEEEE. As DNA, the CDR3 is TGTGCCAGCAGCTTGGGTGCGGACGGGACCTACGAGCAGTACTTC. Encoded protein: CASSLGADGTYEQYF.

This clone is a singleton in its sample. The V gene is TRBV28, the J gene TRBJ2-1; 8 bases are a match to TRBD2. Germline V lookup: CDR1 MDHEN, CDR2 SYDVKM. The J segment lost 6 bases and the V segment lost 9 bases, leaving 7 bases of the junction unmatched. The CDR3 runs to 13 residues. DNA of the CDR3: TGTGCCAGTAGCGGGACGGAGGGCAATGAGCAGTTCTTC. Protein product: CASSGTEGNEQFF.

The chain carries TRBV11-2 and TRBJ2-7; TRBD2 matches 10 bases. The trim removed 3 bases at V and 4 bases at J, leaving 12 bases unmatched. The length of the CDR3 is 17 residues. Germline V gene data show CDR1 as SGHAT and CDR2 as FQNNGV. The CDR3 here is CASSLAYLAGVIYEQYF. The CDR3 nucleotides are TGTGCCAGCAGCTTGGCTTACCTAGCGGGGGTGATTTACGAGCAGTACTTC.

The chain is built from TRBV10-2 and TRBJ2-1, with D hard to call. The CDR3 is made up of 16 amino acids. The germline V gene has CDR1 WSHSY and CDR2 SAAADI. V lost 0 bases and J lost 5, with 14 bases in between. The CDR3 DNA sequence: TGCGCCAGCAGTGAGTCAGGGTCAACCCCCCACAATGAGCAGTTCTTC. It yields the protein CASSESGSTPHNEQFF.

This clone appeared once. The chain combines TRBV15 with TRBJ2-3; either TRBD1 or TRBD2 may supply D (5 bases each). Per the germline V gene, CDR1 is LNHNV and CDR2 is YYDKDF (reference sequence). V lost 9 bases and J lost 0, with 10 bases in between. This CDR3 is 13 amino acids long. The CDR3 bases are TGTGCCACGGGGGAGACTAGCACAGATACGCAGTATTTT. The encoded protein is CATGETSTDTQYF.

CDR3 sequence reads: CASSPETGALNTEAFF. As DNA, the CDR3 is TGTGCCAGCAGCCCAGAGACAGGGGCCCTGAACACTGAAGCTTTCTTT. This chain uses TRBV16 with TRBJ1-1; 8 nucleotides agree with TRBD1. CDR1 and CDR2 from the germline V gene are KGHSY and FQNENV. The CDR3 extends over 16 amino acids. V gave up 4 bases and J gave up 0 bases; unmatched junction bases: 7.

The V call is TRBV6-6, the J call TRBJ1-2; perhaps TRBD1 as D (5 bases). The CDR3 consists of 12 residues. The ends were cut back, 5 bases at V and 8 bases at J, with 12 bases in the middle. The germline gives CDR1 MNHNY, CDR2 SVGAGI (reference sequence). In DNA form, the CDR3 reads TGTGCCAGCAGTACGAACCAGGGCGGCTACACCTTC. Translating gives CASSTNQGGYTF.

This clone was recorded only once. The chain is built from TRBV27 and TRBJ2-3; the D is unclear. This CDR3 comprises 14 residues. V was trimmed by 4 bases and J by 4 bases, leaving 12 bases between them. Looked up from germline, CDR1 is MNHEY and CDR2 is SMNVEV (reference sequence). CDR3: CASSWGFSPDTQYF. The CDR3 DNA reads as TGTGCCAGCAGTTGGGGATTTTCCCCAGATACGCAGTATTTT.

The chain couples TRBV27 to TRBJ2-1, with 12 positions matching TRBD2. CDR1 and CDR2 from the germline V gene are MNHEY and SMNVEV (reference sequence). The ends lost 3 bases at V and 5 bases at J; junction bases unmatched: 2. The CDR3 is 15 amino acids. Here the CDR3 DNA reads TGTGCCAGCAGTTTTCTAGCGGGAGGGAACAATGAGCAGTTCTTC. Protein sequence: CASSFLAGGNNEQFF.

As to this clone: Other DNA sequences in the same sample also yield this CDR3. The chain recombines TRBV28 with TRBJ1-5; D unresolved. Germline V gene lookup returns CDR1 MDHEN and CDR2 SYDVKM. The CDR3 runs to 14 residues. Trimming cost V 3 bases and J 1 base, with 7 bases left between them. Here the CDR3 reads CASSLFGSNQPQHF. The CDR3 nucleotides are TGTGCCAGCAGTTTGTTCGGAAGCAATCAGCCCCAGCATTTT.